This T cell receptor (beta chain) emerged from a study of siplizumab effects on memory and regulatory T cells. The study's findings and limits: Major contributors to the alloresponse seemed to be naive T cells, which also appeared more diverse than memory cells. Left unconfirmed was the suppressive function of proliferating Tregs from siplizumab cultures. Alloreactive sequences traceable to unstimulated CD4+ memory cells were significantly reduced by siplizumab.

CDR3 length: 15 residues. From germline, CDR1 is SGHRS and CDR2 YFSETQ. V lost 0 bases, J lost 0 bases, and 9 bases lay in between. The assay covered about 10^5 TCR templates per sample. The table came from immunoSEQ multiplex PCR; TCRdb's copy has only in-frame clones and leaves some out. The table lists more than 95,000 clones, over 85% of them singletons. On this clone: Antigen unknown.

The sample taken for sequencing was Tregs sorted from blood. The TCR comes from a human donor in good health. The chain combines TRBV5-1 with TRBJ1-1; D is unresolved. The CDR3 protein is CASSLVSPLNTEAFF. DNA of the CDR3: TGCGCCAGCAGCTTGGTATCACCCTTGAACACTGAAGCTTTCTTT.